This T cell receptor (beta chain) was identified during a study of blood T cell repertoires in COVID-19. Study-wide background: Italy, Spain and the United States were the sources of the convalescent and acute COVID-19 samples. Sources were T cells, B-cell-depleted T cells, or PBMCs; the material itself was cDNA or gDNA.

In germline, CDR1 is LGHNA, CDR2 YNFKEQ. The V and J ends lost 4 bases and 4 bases respectively, with 13 bases between them. The CDR3 consists of 14 residues. Original processing methods: Estimated nucleated cell counts came from reference gene primer amplification. Produced via immunoSEQ multiplex PCR; TCRdb's table is partial and in-frame only. The DNA was the basis for D and trimming; V, J and clone size are from that table. The sample comprises 190,000 or so clones, 70% to 90% of which are singletons, and more than 3.5% rests with the top ten. Sequencing used peripheral blood. The source of this sequence is a woman in her twenties or thirties with acute or convalescent COVID-19. The chain recombines TRBV4-2 with TRBJ1-2; D remains ambiguous. The CDR3 sequence is CASSLPAGSYGYTF. The DNA of the CDR3 is TGTGCCAGCAGCCTCCCTGCGGGGTCCTATGGCTACACCTTC.